The entry that follows covers one T cell receptor beta chain sequence. Only Caucasian adults living in Nashville, Tennessee made up the donor group. Researchers partitioned CD4+ cells into CD45RA+ naive and CD45RA-negative memory subsets. Deep-level assay runs were performed. This table comes from immunoSEQ multiplex PCR, and its TCRdb copy is limited to in-frame clones, with some not included. The sample lists under 2,500,000 clones, around 95% seen once, with roughly 0.13% in the top ten. These data are taken from a study of shared clonotypes between healthy human individuals. V was trimmed by 0 bases and J by 7 bases, leaving 11 bases between them. This CDR3 comprises 14 residues. Germline assignment: CDR1 SGDLS and CDR2 YYNGEE.

Source material: naive CD4+ T cells sorted from blood. The sample's subset: CD45RA+ positively selected. The chain links TRBV9 to TRBJ1-5; D is unresolved. This TCR was recovered from a man between 18 and 35 years old in good health. CDR3 residues: CASSVAGGSQPQHF. The CDR3 DNA sequence: TGTGCCAGCAGCGTAGCGGGTGGGAGCCAGCCCCAGCATTTT.